The clone carrying this T cell receptor (beta chain) was detected many times. Its antigen is still unknown. This specimen comes from a study of human T cells and chemical hapten exposure. MiXCR was run by TCRdb on the RACE reads, yielding one entry per CDR3 protein. Of over 60,000 distinct CDR3 sequences in the sample, approximately 10% were seen once. The time point here: patch test 2, 6 weeks after DPC sensitization. Treatment noted: therapeutic diphenylcyclopropenone sensitization with weekly scalp DPC. Study outcomes and limitations: PT1 expanded TCR numbers tracked positively with patch test score.

Germline assignment: CDR1 SGHVS and CDR2 FNYEAQ. The ends lost 0 bases at V and 2 bases at J; junction bases unmatched: 5. The CDR3 runs to 17 residues. The receptor's source is a woman between 45 and 65 years old with alopecia areata. Some clones in this sample may be carry-over from other donors' samples. The J gene is TRBJ2-7, the V gene TRBV7-6, with TRBD1 matching over 12 bases. The sequences come from whole blood, collected in connection with sensitization to the hapten diphenylcyclopropenone (DPC). CDR3 residues: CASSLALGQGAPYEQYF. CDR3 nucleotide sequence: TGTGCCAGCAGCTTAGCTCTGGGACAGGGGGCACCCTACGAGCAGTACTTC.